This note documents a single T cell receptor beta chain sequence. The source of the sample is a study of blood T cells in healthy people across ages. The CDR3 is 13 amino acids. V was cut by 4 bases and J by 6 bases, with 12 bases left in between. Combining a sample-barcoded 5' primer with a J-beta primer mix, a second PCR ran for roughly 7 to 11 cycles. TCRdb re-called the 5' RACE reads through MiXCR, storing one row per CDR3 protein. The repertoire holds approximately 780,000 distinct CDR3 sequences, with 25% to 30% as singletons. This sample was shared with a second study, whose subject was T cells of mothers and their children. From that report: A slight, non-significant increase in overlap was found for related mother-child pairs relative to unrelated pairs.

The sequenced material came from blood. This rearrangement joins TRBV12-3 or TRBV12-4 to TRBJ1-2; TRBD1 is a possible D gene (5 bases). The TCR originated in a boy under 18 in good health. CDR3 DNA: TGTGCCAGCAGTTCGGGACGGATCGATGGCTACACCTTC. It translates to CASSSGRIDGYTF.